This T cell receptor (beta chain) comes out of a study of cytomegalovirus exposure and HLA in healthy donors (TCRdb year 2017). With respect to the entire study: According to an earlier analysis of several hundred of the donors, 150 million to 200 million T cells yielded roughly 110 million unique TCR beta sequences and around 280 Gb of sequence data. High-throughput TCR immunosequencing, statistical association of individual TCRs with disease status, and machine learning were combined to predict cytomegalovirus infection status. Donor age, sex, ethnicity and CMV serostatus were collected together with the repertoire data. Roughly 300 gigabases of sequencing data and around 80 million unique TCR sequences made up an early release that covered some 640 HLA-typed donors. The number of donors typed differed by locus, with roughly 620-640 for A, B, C, DRB1 and DQB1, roughly 520 for DQA1, some 570 for DPA1, and around 450 for DPB1. HLA typing covered class I and class II loci at four-digit resolution. Rather than using new phenotypic data, the later analysis identified candidate immune exposures from TCR beta sequences and from how often those sequences occurred across donors. Along with the approximately 600-subject first cohort, a separate validation cohort of 120 different subjects was used. A handful of DR-DQ haplotypes were handled as single units for association and clustering because linkage in the cohort was strong. To decide whether each TCR beta V gene segment behaved as functional or pseudogenic, an earlier analysis of approximately 590 of the donors relied on high-throughput TCR beta sequencing. Using immunosequencing, the study profiled T cell repertoires from 666 subjects and related those repertoires to cytomegalovirus serostatus. Of the 398 genotyped donors, 65% to 90% fell in the genetic ancestry cluster associated with self-reported Caucasian donors. All discovery cohort repertoires had been generated using a single sequencing platform. The aim of the study was to test whether cataloging public T cell receptors could identify signatures of past pathogen exposure. A later genetic analysis took genome-wide SNP genotypes for about 60% of the roughly 670 donors and used that subset as a discovery cohort. A later analysis re-analyzed previously published TCR beta repertoires from approximately 670 donors and added high-resolution HLA genotyping to study TCR occurrence patterns. Among roughly 400 genotyped donors of the cohort, an average of about 240,000 unique TCR beta nucleotide sequences were sequenced per donor, around 18% of them non-productive.

The CDR1 and CDR2 encoded by the germline V gene (reference sequence) are MNHNY and SVGAGI. The CDR3 runs 13 residues from the cysteine to the phenylalanine. Just CDR3 DNA is preserved here, 39 bases in frame from base 1. Relative to germline, V is 6 bases shorter and J is 3 bases shorter, with 11 bases between their ends. Overall study results and their limits: A further reported finding was that TCR beta sequences accurately predicted the HLA-A and HLA-B alleles for most subjects in the first cohort. Some IMGT-functional V segments, including TRBV6-2 and TRBV6-3, could not be told apart with the 87-base-pair reads, so those segments were excluded. When HLA alleles, especially DR and DQ, strongly co-occurred, attributing TCR associations to individual alleles was difficult. Most TCR sequences were observed very rarely across donors, whereas some public TCRs were present in many individuals. For the cohort, immune exposure information was limited to CMV serostatus. According to a later analysis, TCR association rates differed among HLA loci, with DRB1 alleles showing the most associated TCRs and HLA-C alleles showing the fewest. An association between a missense DCLRE1C variant and V-gene and J-gene trimming of TCR beta chains was found in a later genetic analysis and replicated in an independent cohort. The classifier was reported to diagnose cytomegalovirus status with high specificity and sensitivity in both the original cohort and the validation cohort. A cluster of highly shared sequence variants was judged likely to be a technical artifact of the sequencing pipeline. Broadly in line with IMGT annotations, most TCR beta V segments showed up in productive rearrangements about 87% or about 30% of the time in an earlier analysis of several hundred of the donors. The cohort was sequenced for TCR beta chains only, and without alpha or paired-chain data the features that could be detected were limited. The presence/absence analyses assumed that sequencing depth was roughly uniform across donors, and that assumption may not be true. A later analysis found that HLA-associated TCR beta chains were more clonally expanded and had lower generation probabilities than equally common non-associated chains. A later analysis reported that several top co-occurrence clusters appeared linked to parvovirus B19, influenza, CMV and Epstein-Barr virus. Roughly 15 rarely observed V segments, including chromosome 9 orphons, were excluded from the earlier analysis of just under 600 of the donors because counts were too low. A few of the identified cytomegalovirus-associated TCR beta chains were confirmed in vitro to be specific for cytomegalovirus antigens. HLA typing was unavailable for some donors at each locus, so association tests used only the typed subset. Correlated functional status among segregating V segments might reflect linkage disequilibrium, but an unknown experimental factor could not be ruled out. A later analysis associated about 18,000 TCR beta sequences with specific HLA alleles at a false discovery rate of 0.05. According to a later analysis, most CMV-associated TCR beta chains appeared to be HLA-restricted, and the HLA associations seemed to be driven largely by CMV exposure. It was suggested by the authors that the approach could potentially be generalized to other disease states and immunological phenotypes. Compared with the approximately 720-donor mean, donors in an Asian-associated ancestry cluster had fewer N-insertions in productive TCRs, according to a later genetic analysis. A total of 150 to 200 TCR beta chains were listed by the study as associated with cytomegalovirus.

The protocol used for the library was the immunoSEQ multiplex PCR assay. A mixture of 60 forward primers for TCR Vbeta segments and 13 reverse primers for TCR Jbeta segments was used in the multiplex PCR. The CDR3 region of rearranged TCR beta genes was amplified from genomic DNA by a multiplex PCR assay. On the Illumina HiSeq System, the amplified TCR beta libraries were sequenced as 87-base-pair reads. Per the original workflow: Across the 670 or so repertoires, a later analysis counted 75 million to 90 million unique TCR beta chains, some 11 million of which were shared by at least two donors. Raw reads were error-corrected and collapsed into unique sequences with a nearest-neighbor algorithm that merged closely related sequences to remove PCR and sequencing errors. V, D and J gene segments were assigned by aligning CDR3 sequences to IMGT reference sequences. For a sequence to be retained, at least a six-nucleotide match to both a V gene segment and a J gene segment was required. Rearrangements were called productive when the CDR3 lacked stop codons and stayed in frame with V and J; all others were non-productive. CDR3 was defined according to IMGT convention as the region running from the second conserved V-encoded cysteine to the conserved J-encoded phenylalanine. The earlier analysis of some 550 of the donors excluded any sequence lacking an unambiguous match to a single V gene segment. An earlier analysis of fewer than 750 of the donors classified V segments as functional when productive rearrangements were above 56.7% and as segregating when the standard deviation between donors was above 5%. A statistical classification framework was built to diagnose cytomegalovirus status from the catalog of TCR beta chain sequences. In a later analysis, V and J genes were assigned by comparing TCR nucleotide sequences against IMGT/GENE-DB human TR gene sequences. Using the TCRdist pipeline, a later analysis assigned CDR3 sequences along with most-parsimonious VDJ recombination scenarios. A later analysis defined each TCR beta chain by its CDR3 amino acid sequence plus V-gene family, and excluded reads lacking a unique V-gene family. To address suspected cross-contamination and a sequencing artifact, a later analysis removed over 500 highly shared, low-generation-probability nucleotide sequences. In a later analysis, a clonal expansion index was calculated for each public chain from normalized within-repertoire ranks of inferred template counts. Generation probabilities in a later analysis came from a VDJ recombination model fitted to out-of-frame rearrangements, and those results were checked against IGoR. In a later analysis, hypergeometric tests were used to score TCR-TCR, TCR-HLA and TCR-CMV co-occurrence, with a repertoire-size bias correction applied to TCR pairs. In a later analysis, false discovery rates were estimated by permuting HLA or CMV assignments 20 times. In a later analysis, co-occurring TCRs were grouped with DBSCAN, and TCRdist sequence similarity was added when clustering was performed within HLA-allele-positive subsets. For co-occurrence clustering, repertoires with fewer than 30,000 or more than 120,000 public chains were excluded, along with a handful of repertoires with anomalous nucleotide sharing. TCRdb stores this immuneACCESS table with in-frame sequences only. Part of the clones is absent; in the studies checked, under half of the shortfall reflects unresolved V genes, and no reason is known for the rest. V, J and clone size were drawn from that table, and D and trimming were deduced from the DNA. This sample holds over 150,000 clones; 80% to 90% were observed only once. The ten largest clones represent around 14% of the sample.

The cohort consisted of 600 to 750 healthy bone marrow donors. All cohort members were sampled while nominally healthy, although unrecorded immune exposures were likely present. The donor tested CMV seronegative, placing the donor among the roughly 340 seronegative members of the cohort. A peripheral blood sample was collected from each donor, and TCR beta sequencing was performed on peripheral blood mononuclear cells. Genomic DNA extraction from the blood cell samples was performed with the Qiagen DNeasy Blood Extraction Kit. As for this clone: Its cognate antigen has yet to be identified. Base qualities are not at hand, and no much larger clone is one base apart.

Source material: PBMCs. The TCR sequence derives from a woman between 45 and 65 years old in good health and CMV-seronegative. The rearrangement combines TRBV6-6 with TRBJ2-5; the D gene lacks a confident call. CDR3 loop: CASSRRLEETQYF. The nucleotide sequence is given as TGTGCCAGCAGCCGAAGACTGGAAGAGACCCAGTACTTC.